The present T cell receptor beta chain was sequenced within a study of cytomegalovirus exposure and HLA in healthy donors. This PCR relied on a set of 60 Vbeta primers and 13 Jbeta primers. Sequencing was performed with immunoSEQ multiplex PCR; in TCRdb, only in-frame clones are kept and a portion is missing. The sample lists approximately 200,000 clones, approximately 79% occurring once. Sequencing was carried out using PBMCs. This sequence originates from a man between 18 and 35 years old in good health and CMV-seronegative.

CDR3 loop: CASSLRWSGGDGYTF. As DNA, the CDR3 is TGTGCCAGCAGTTTACGTTGGTCGGGGGGCGATGGCTACACCTTC. The chain recombines TRBV27 with TRBJ1-2; D is perhaps TRBD1 (6 bases). The CDR3 sequence is 15 residues long. Deletions cut 2 bases from V and 6 bases from J, with 16 bases between. Germline CDR1 and CDR2: MNHEY and SMNVEV (reference sequence).